This is a list of T cell receptor beta chains from one sample in a study of OX40 agonist ivuxolimab in advanced cancers. Some clones are missing from TCRdb's copy, which holds only in-frame ones; the method was immunoSEQ multiplex PCR. Of 20,000 to 25,000 clones in the sample, about 86% were seen once. The sample here was CD4+ or CD8+ T cells sorted from blood, taken in a trial of the OX40 agonist ivuxolimab. These receptors were collected from an adult with an advanced solid tumor such as melanoma, head and neck, liver or kidney cancer. CDR3s include the opening cysteine and the closing phenylalanine or tryptophan. D genes are given only for firm matches. Rows give clone size only sometimes, using once, few, many, or a class for an expanded clone.

j_gene,abundance,v_gene,d_gene,CDR3aa,CDR3nt
TRBJ2-7,NA,TRBV19,TRBD1,CASSPGTGYEQYF,TGTGCCAGTAGTCCCGGGACAGGCTACGAGCAGTACTTC
TRBJ1-5,NA,TRBV7-8,NA,CASSLGEGRQPQHF,TGTGCCAGCAGCCTAGGAGAAGGGCGACAGCCCCAGCATTTT
TRBJ2-7,NA,TRBV5-4,NA,CASSLTRGAYEQYF,TGTGCCAGCAGCTTGACCAGGGGAGCGTACGAGCAGTACTTC
TRBJ1-5,NA,TRBV2,NA,CASSSGTTSNQPQHF,TGTGCCAGCAGTTCCGGGACGACAAGCAATCAGCCCCAGCATTTT
TRBJ2-7,NA,TRBV6-5,NA,CASSYSLVYEQYF,TGTGCCAGCAGTTACTCGTTAGTCTACGAGCAGTACTTC
TRBJ2-7,NA,TRBV13,NA,CASSLFSGEQYF,TGTGCCAGCAGCTTATTCTCTGGGGAGCAGTACTTC
TRBJ2-7,NA,TRBV5-1,NA,CASSLAGPPLGQYF,TGCGCCAGCAGCTTGGCTGGACCTCCTTTGGGGCAGTACTTC
TRBJ2-7,NA,TRBV28,NA,CASTSVSLEPHEAYEQYF,TGTGCCAGCACTTCCGTGAGCCTAGAACCTCATGAGGCCTACGAGCAGTACTTC
TRBJ1-6,NA,TRBV21-1,NA,CASGIGAGLNSPLHF,TGTGCCAGCGGAATTGGGGCAGGACTTAATTCACCCCTCCACTTT
TRBJ2-6,once,TRBV5-7,NA,CASVQSCVQSRANVLTF,TGTGCCAGCGTACAGTCTTGCGTACAAAGCCGGGCCAACGTCCTGACTTTC
TRBJ1-5,NA,TRBV2,NA,CASRPYSNQPQHF,TGTGCCAGCAGACCCTATAGCAATCAGCCCCAGCATTTT
TRBJ2-1,NA,TRBV7-6,TRBD1,CASSLNPTGAFNNEQFF,TGTGCCAGCAGCTTAAATCCCACAGGGGCCTTTAACAATGAGCAGTTCTTC
TRBJ2-1,NA,TRBV11-2,NA,CASSDYREEQFF,TGTGCCAGCAGCGACTACAGGGAAGAGCAGTTCTTC
TRBJ2-7,NA,TRBV28,TRBD1,CASSPPQGPSYEQYF,TGTGCCAGCAGTCCACCACAGGGGCCGTCCTACGAGCAGTACTTC
TRBJ1-3,NA,TRBV6-5,TRBD1,CASSYGTDSGNTIYF,TGTGCCAGCAGTTACGGGACAGACTCTGGAAACACCATATATTTT
TRBJ2-5,NA,TRBV27,TRBD2,CASRVLAGVETQYF,TGTGCCAGCAGGGTCTTAGCGGGAGTAGAGACCCAGTACTTC
TRBJ2-1,NA,TRBV20-1,NA,CSALEYNEQFF,TGCAGTGCCCTAGAGTACAATGAGCAGTTCTTC
TRBJ2-1,NA,TRBV7-3,NA,CASSPGGSYNEQFF,TGTGCCAGCAGCCCTGGGGGCTCCTACAATGAGCAGTTCTTC
TRBJ1-1,NA,TRBV19,NA,CASKAEGYTEAFF,TGTGCCAGTAAAGCCGAGGGGTACACTGAAGCTTTCTTT
TRBJ2-1,NA,TRBV11-1,NA,CASSDSGGGYNEQFF,TGTGCCAGCAGCGATAGCGGAGGGGGTTACAATGAGCAGTTCTTC
TRBJ2-2,NA,TRBV7-6,NA,CASTKWGETNTGELFF,TGTGCCAGCACCAAATGGGGGGAAACGAACACCGGGGAGCTGTTTTTT
TRBJ2-7,NA,TRBV25-1,TRBD2,CASTNSGTYEQYF,TGTGCCAGCACTAATAGCGGGACCTACGAGCAGTACTTC
TRBJ1-1,NA,TRBV7-6,NA,CASSLEGTSMNTEAFF,TGTGCCAGCAGCTTAGAAGGGACAAGCATGAACACTGAAGCTTTCTTT
TRBJ1-4,NA,TRBV7-9,TRBD1,CASSLRWMGQEEEKLFF,TGTGCCAGCAGCTTAAGGTGGATGGGACAGGAGGAGGAAAAACTGTTTTTT
TRBJ2-7,NA,TRBV11-1,NA,CASSDRYEQYF,TGTGCCAGCAGCGACCGCTACGAGCAGTACTTC
TRBJ2-3,NA,TRBV2,NA,CASSGGPGSADTQYF,TGTGCCAGCAGTGGGGGGCCAGGGAGTGCAGATACGCAGTATTTT
TRBJ1-1,NA,TRBV2,NA,CASKEMGNTEAFF,TGTGCCAGCAAAGAAATGGGAAACACTGAAGCTTTCTTT
TRBJ2-3,NA,TRBV9,TRBD2,CASTRERESTDTQYF,TGTGCCAGCACCAGAGAGCGGGAGAGCACAGATACGCAGTATTTT
TRBJ1-1,NA,TRBV4-3,NA,CASSPNLGTLATEAFF,TGCGCCAGCAGCCCGAACCTCGGGACACTTGCCACTGAAGCTTTCTTT
TRBJ1-1,NA,TRBV29-1,NA,CSVTISGDTEAFF,TGCAGCGTTACAATCTCAGGGGACACTGAAGCTTTCTTT
TRBJ2-7,few,TRBV4-2,TRBD1,CASSQDGTGGSYEQYF,TGTGCCAGCAGCCAAGATGGGACAGGGGGCTCCTACGAGCAGTACTTC
TRBJ1-2,NA,TRBV7-9,TRBD1,CASSSGQGGYTF,TGTGCCAGCAGCTCAGGACAGGGTGGCTACACCTTC
TRBJ2-3,NA,TRBV13,NA,CASSLTSLRGLSSTDTQYF,TGTGCCAGCAGCTTAACGTCCCTTCGAGGACTGTCTAGCACAGATACGCAGTATTTT
TRBJ2-1,NA,TRBV2,TRBD2,CASSSTSGGPREQFF,TGTGCCAGCAGTTCCACTAGCGGGGGGCCCCGCGAGCAGTTCTTC
TRBJ2-7,few,TRBV7-9,TRBD1,CASGGDRAYEQYF,TGTGCCAGCGGGGGAGACAGGGCCTACGAGCAGTACTTC
TRBJ1-5,once,TRBV27,NA,CASSFNNQPQHF,TGTGCCAGCAGTTTTAATAATCAGCCCCAGCATTTT
TRBJ2-1,NA,TRBV27,NA,CASSFLGLPSSYNEQFF,TGTGCCAGCAGTTTCCTAGGGCTCCCAAGCTCCTACAATGAGCAGTTCTTC
TRBJ2-1,few,TRBV7-2,NA,CATGASYNEQFF,TGTGCCACCGGCGCCTCCTACAATGAGCAGTTCTTC
TRBJ1-4,NA,TRBV5-1,TRBD1,CASSEGAPNEKLFF,TGCGCCAGCAGCGAGGGGGCACCTAATGAAAAACTGTTTTTT
TRBJ2-2,NA,TRBV14,NA,CASSQDYLGAGTGELFF,TGTGCCAGCAGCCAAGATTATTTGGGCGCGGGGACCGGGGAGCTGTTTTTT